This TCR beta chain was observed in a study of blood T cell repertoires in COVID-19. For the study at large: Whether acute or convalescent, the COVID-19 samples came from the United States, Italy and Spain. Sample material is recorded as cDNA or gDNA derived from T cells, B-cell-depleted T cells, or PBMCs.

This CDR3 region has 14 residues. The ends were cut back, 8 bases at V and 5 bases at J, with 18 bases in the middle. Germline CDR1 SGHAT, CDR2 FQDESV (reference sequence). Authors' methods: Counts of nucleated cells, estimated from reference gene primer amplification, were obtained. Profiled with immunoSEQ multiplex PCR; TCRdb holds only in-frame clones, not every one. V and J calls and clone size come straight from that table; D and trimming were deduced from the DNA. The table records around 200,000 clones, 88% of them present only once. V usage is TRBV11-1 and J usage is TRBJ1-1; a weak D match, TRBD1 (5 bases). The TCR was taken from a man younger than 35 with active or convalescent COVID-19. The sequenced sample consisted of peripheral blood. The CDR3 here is CASSGGEWRTEAFF. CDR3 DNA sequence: TGTGCCAGCTCGGGGGGGGAATGGAGAACTGAAGCTTTCTTT.